Listed below are T cell receptor beta chains from one sample, sequenced in a study of T cell responses to AZD1222 COVID-19 vaccine. The protocol was immunoSEQ multiplex PCR, while the TCRdb copy is restricted to in-frame clones and leaves out a portion. The table includes some 130,000 clones, 80% to 95% detected once. The sequencing used peripheral blood, collected on day 0 of AZD1222 vaccination. The origin of the receptors is an adult in good health. CDR3s include the opening cysteine and the closing phenylalanine or tryptophan. The order of the fields is CDR3 protein, V gene, D gene. The D gene is left open where the match is weak.

CDR3: CACGGGYNQPQHF; V: TRBV30; D: -
CDR3: CASSLLGTSGKEITDTQYF; V: TRBV28; D: TRBD2
CDR3: CASSFEKWTEAFF; V: TRBV28; D: -
CDR3: CASSSLPGNNEQFF; V: TRBV5-1; D: -
CDR3: CASSGSSGTTFGTQYF; V: TRBV5-6; D: TRBD2
CDR3: CASGSDSHQETQYF; V: TRBV5-1; D: -
CDR3: CASSPGTGDQPQHF; V: TRBV5-1; D: -
CDR3: CASSGISSRTVSYEQYF; V: TRBV2; D: -
CDR3: CASSSLGAGKVPNEQFF; V: TRBV5-5; D: -
CDR3: CASSYDRAVEKLFF; V: TRBV6-5; D: TRBD1
CDR3: CASRTGHNTEAFF; V: TRBV5-4; D: TRBD1
CDR3: CASSIYGTLNQPQHF; V: TRBV19; D: -
CDR3: CAISELGPATNEKLFF; V: TRBV10-3; D: -
CDR3: CASSLGWNSPLHF; V: TRBV27; D: -
CDR3: CASRGDHTEAFF; V: TRBV3-1/TRBV3-2; D: -
CDR3: CSASFTSGYEQYF; V: TRBV20-1; D: TRBD2
CDR3: CASSLWGPDTSYEQYF; V: TRBV5-1; D: -
CDR3: CASSQDVRYEAFF; V: TRBV4-3; D: -
CDR3: CASSYGASGYLTQYF; V: TRBV5-6; D: TRBD2
CDR3: CASSPGTSGDVETQYF; V: TRBV6-2/TRBV6-3; D: TRBD2
CDR3: CASSLAPTRMNTEAFF; V: TRBV7-2; D: -
CDR3: CASSRSSGGQSSYNEQFF; V: TRBV6-4; D: TRBD2
CDR3: CASSPGHRDNYGYTF; V: TRBV5-1; D: -
CDR3: CASSQRPQGGTEAFF; V: TRBV7-6; D: -
CDR3: CASSLALTGNQPQHF; V: TRBV5-6; D: TRBD1
CDR3: CASSYGDEQYF; V: TRBV3-1/TRBV3-2; D: -
CDR3: CASGWETRGLPGRETQYF; V: TRBV12-5; D: -
CDR3: CASSGPTEQGTSTGELFF; V: TRBV6-1; D: -
CDR3: CASSFFQLGNQPQHF; V: TRBV7-2; D: -
CDR3: CATSEAPDWPQHF; V: TRBV24-1; D: -
CDR3: CASTVAGEGSYEQYF; V: TRBV6-5; D: TRBD2
CDR3: CASSLSEQYGYTF; V: TRBV28; D: -
CDR3: CASREKGQPNSPLHF; V: TRBV2; D: -
CDR3: CASSLPGTGVDTEAFF; V: TRBV5-4; D: TRBD1
CDR3: CASSRTGRESYEQYF; V: TRBV14; D: -
CDR3: CASSSLGSSYEQYF; V: TRBV6-5; D: -
CDR3: CASRNPGPFNYGYTF; V: TRBV28; D: -
CDR3: CASAHSFRTSGSNEQFF; V: TRBV5-6; D: TRBD2
CDR3: CASSLWVLVREKKETQYF; V: TRBV28; D: TRBD2
CDR3: CASSSARMGLYNSPLHF; V: TRBV5-6; D: -
CDR3: CASSRDNLGFYGYTF; V: TRBV28; D: -
CDR3: CASSGLGDQPQHF; V: TRBV19; D: -
CDR3: CASSFAGDQPQHF; V: TRBV12-3/TRBV12-4; D: -
CDR3: CASSERGNTQYF; V: TRBV2; D: -
CDR3: CASSSGAGPEAFF; V: TRBV9; D: -
CDR3: CAWSMGNEAFF; V: TRBV30; D: -
CDR3: CASSYSQGTPPEQYF; V: TRBV6-5; D: -
CDR3: CASSWGTGEGGYTF; V: TRBV5-1; D: TRBD1
CDR3: CASDADGLAQDEQFF; V: TRBV6-6; D: -
CDR3: CASSGLVNTGELFF; V: TRBV2; D: -
CDR3: CASSLFGQGYNSPLHF; V: TRBV27; D: TRBD1
CDR3: CASSFGSRSPLHF; V: TRBV11-3; D: -
CDR3: CASSPRWPSPGLAVNEQFF; V: TRBV18; D: TRBD2
CDR3: CASRRGSGTDTQYF; V: TRBV2; D: -